These 17 T cell receptor beta chains were all obtained from the same sample, sequenced in a study of response to subunit inactivated influenza vaccine. TCRdb independently ran MiXCR on the RT-PCR reads; one entry per CDR3 protein. The sample has 450,000 to 600,000 distinct CDR3 sequences, 16% seen once. The material sequenced was CD4+ T cells sorted from PBMCs, taken less than 30 months after vaccination. The source of these receptors is a man aged 50 to 69 who received an inactivated influenza vaccine.

A few counts support this clonotype. The chain has TRBV28 and TRBJ1-4; TRBD1 matches at 11 bases. V shed 4 bases and J 7 bases; nucleotides not matched to a gene: 5. This CDR3 region has 15 residues. The germline gives CDR1 MDHEN, CDR2 SYDVKM. The chain's CDR3 is CASSSTGTGGEKLFF. The CDR3 DNA reads TGTGCCAGCAGTTCAACCGGGACAGGGGGTGAAAAACTGTTTTTT. Variable domain in full (rest from reference TRBV28 and TRBJ1-4): DVKVTQSSRYLVKRTGEKVFLECVQDMDHENMFWYRQDPGLGLRLIYFSYDVKMKEKGDIPEGYSVSREKKERFSLILESASTNQTSMYLCASSSTGTGGEKLFFGSGTQLSVL.

The chain employs TRBV9 and TRBJ2-1; a possible D gene is TRBD2 (5 bases). Germline CDR1 SGDLS, CDR2 YYNGEE. V lost 4 bases and J 9 bases, leaving 17 bases between the germline ends. The CDR3 is made up of 14 amino acids. The CDR3 sequence is CASSPPGGLGEQFF. DNA for the CDR3: TGTGCCAGCAGCCCCCCAGGAGGACTGGGTGAGCAGTTCTTC.

This clonotype was picked up a small number of times. The V call is TRBV6-5, the J call TRBJ2-2; D possibly corresponds to TRBD1 (5 bases). Germline V CDR1 and CDR2: MNHEY, SVGAGI. Trimming left V 0 bases short and J 6 bases short, with 11 bases between. The CDR3 sequence is 15 residues long. CDR3 bases: TGTGCCAGCAGTTACTCCAGGGAAACTGCCGGGGAGCTGTTTTTT. It yields the protein CASSYSRETAGELFF.

The chain couples TRBV2 to TRBJ2-6, with TRBD1 identical over 9 bases. From germline, CDR1 is SNHLY and CDR2 FYNNEI. This CDR3 region has 16 residues. The trim removed 7 bases at V and 1 base at J, leaving 5 bases unmatched. The CDR3 DNA follows: TGTGCCAGCACCCGGGACAGGGTGTCTGGGGCCAACGTCCTGACTTTC. Its translation is CASTRDRVSGANVLTF.

This clonotype was recorded many times. The chain uses TRBV2 and TRBJ2-7; no clear D gene. Germline CDR1 SNHLY, CDR2 FYNNEI. The CDR3 is 12 residues long. V dropped 5 bases and J dropped 12 bases, with 17 bases sitting between them. The CDR3 DNA reads TGTGCCAGCAGTTCAAGACTTGAAAAGCGGTACTTC. It specifies CASSSRLEKRYF.

This clonotype was found a few times. The CDR3 spells CASSLWGGTTEAFF. The CDR3 bases are TGTGCCAGCAGCTTGTGGGGAGGGACCACTGAAGCTTTCTTT. The chain uses TRBV5-4 and TRBJ1-1, with D perhaps matching TRBD1 (5 bases). The CDR3 is 14 residues long. V was cut by 1 base and J by 4 bases, with 11 bases left in between. Germline-derived CDR1 and CDR2 are SGHNT and YYREEE (reference sequence).

Details on this clonotype: An end of the junction does not agree with germline; a read error may underlie this. The J gene is TRBJ2-5, the V gene TRBV5-1; a possible D gene is TRBD1 (7 bases). CDR3 size: 14 residues. Germline V gene data show CDR1 as SGHRS and CDR2 as YFSETQ. The CDR3 DNA sequence: TGCGCCAGCAGCTCGACAGGGATTCGGGAGAACCAGTACTTC. Encoded protein: CASSSTGIRENQYF.

This clonotype came up once. V usage is TRBV6-2 or TRBV6-3 and J usage is TRBJ2-6, with 11 bases fitting TRBD1. Germline V gene lookup returns CDR1 MNHEY and CDR2 SVGEGT. Trimming cost V 5 bases and J 3 bases; bases outside gene matches: 15. The CDR3 length is 20 residues. CDR3 amino acids: CASSRNPGTGGYGGANVLTF. CDR3 sequence (DNA): TGTGCCAGCAGTAGGAACCCCGGGACAGGGGGGTACGGTGGGGCCAACGTCCTGACTTTC.

The chain employs TRBV6-4 and TRBJ2-2, with 8 bases aligning to TRBD1. Germline V lookup: CDR1 MRHNA, CDR2 SNTAGT. Trimming took 9 bases from V and 1 from J; bases not matched to a gene: 10. CDR3 length: 16 amino acids. The CDR3 DNA follows: TGTGCCAGACCGCGCGGGGACAGGCGGAACACCGGGGAGCTGTTTTTT. Translating gives CARPRGDRRNTGELFF.

This clonotype was seen a few times. At one boundary the junction diverges from the germline segment, which might be a read error. CDR3 nucleotide sequence: TGTGCCACCAGCGGGGGGGCAGCCGGGGAGCTGTTTTTT. It encodes CATSGGAAGELFF. The chain combines TRBV3-1 with TRBJ2-2; 10 bases are shared with TRBD2. Germline-derived CDR1 and CDR2 are LGHDT and YNNKEL (reference sequence). This CDR3 has 13 amino acids.

The rearrangement links TRBV6-5 to TRBJ2-1, with 13 bases that match TRBD2. The CDR3 consists of 19 residues. Germline CDR1 is MNHEY and CDR2 is SVGAGI. J gave up 0 bases and V 0 bases, and 5 bases lay outside the gene matches. The DNA for the CDR3 is TGTGCCAGCAGTTACTCGAGGACTAGCGGGAGAGTCTCCTACAATGAGCAGTTCTTC. It specifies CASSYSRTSGRVSYNEQFF.

The J gene is TRBJ2-3, the V gene TRBV5-1; 11 bases agree with TRBD2. CDR1 is SGHRS and CDR2 is YFSETQ in the germline V gene. The J segment lost 4 bases and the V segment lost 7 bases, leaving 5 bases of the junction unmatched. The CDR3 contains 14 residues. The CDR3 here is CASHSGRAADTQYF. In nucleotides, the CDR3 is TGCGCCAGCCATAGCGGGAGGGCCGCAGATACGCAGTATTTT.

CDR3 sequence (DNA): TGCAGTGCTAGGACAGGGGGCGTGGATGAAGCTTTCTTT. This sequence encodes CSARTGGVDEAFF. V and J are TRBV20-1 and TRBJ1-1, with 10 positions matching TRBD1. Trimming removed 3 bases from V and 7 bases from J; junction bases left unmatched: 5. Germline V gene data show CDR1 as DFQATT and CDR2 as SNEGSKA (reference sequence). The CDR3 has 13 amino acids.

This clonotype was counted only a few times. This chain joins TRBV6-2 or TRBV6-3 and TRBJ2-7; the match to TRBD2 covers 8 bases. V was pared by 5 bases and J by 2 bases, with 11 bases of the junction left unmatched. The CDR3 covers 16 residues. CDR1 and CDR2 (germline): MNHEY, SVGEGT. The CDR3 nucleotides are TGTGCCAGCAGTCGGACAAGACTAGCGCCTACCTACGAGCAGTACTTC. Protein: CASSRTRLAPTYEQYF.

The chain uses TRBV10-3 and TRBJ1-5, with D unclear. V dropped 10 bases and J dropped 3 bases, with 16 bases sitting between them. Germline-derived CDR1 and CDR2 are ENHRY and SYGVKD. This CDR3 spans 14 amino acids. The CDR3 reads CATGEQKNNQPQHF. The CDR3 coding sequence is TGTGCCACCGGAGAACAGAAGAACAATCAGCCCCAGCATTTT.

This clonotype was recorded a few times. The DNA for the CDR3 is TGCAGTGCTTCAGGCAGCGGGTCGGGTGGTTACGAGCAGTACTTC. It translates to CSASGSGSGGYEQYF. V is TRBV20-1 and J is TRBJ2-7, with TRBD2 as a possible D gene (6 bases). Trimming left V 5 bases short and J 4 bases short, with 21 bases between. The CDR3 has 15 amino acids. Germline V gene data show CDR1 as DFQATT and CDR2 as SNEGSKA (reference sequence).

This clonotype was seen only a few times. This chain links TRBV5-5 with TRBJ2-3; D perhaps matches TRBD2 (5 bases). V lost 2 bases and J lost 2, with 9 bases in between. The CDR3 covers 14 residues. In germline, CDR1 is SGHKS, CDR2 YYEKEE (reference sequence). The CDR3, as DNA: TGTGCCAGCAGCTTACTCGGACTCACAGATACGCAGTATTTT. This codes for CASSLLGLTDTQYF.